The 28 T cell receptor beta chains listed next were all sequenced from one sample in a study of blood T cell repertoires in COVID-19. The data were produced by immunoSEQ multiplex PCR, yet TCRdb's version contains in-frame clones alone and is incomplete. The table lists about 180,000 clones, around four fifths of them singletons. The sequenced sample was peripheral blood. The origin of the receptors is a woman aged 40-49 years with COVID-19, enrolled during active disease.

V is TRBV6-2 or TRBV6-3 and J is TRBJ2-1, with 11 bases lining up with TRBD2. Germline loops: CDR1 MNHEY, CDR2 SVGEGT. Unmatched junction bases numbered 10, after V lost 6 bases and J lost 12 bases. The CDR3 has 14 residues. CDR3 region: CASSHSGTSGGQFF. The CDR3, as DNA: TGTGCCAGCAGCCATTCCGGGACTAGCGGTGGGCAGTTCTTC.

This sequence joins TRBV5-1 and TRBJ2-2; TRBD1 agrees at 7 bases. This CDR3 has 14 amino acids. From germline, CDR1 is SGHRS and CDR2 YFSETQ. With V trimmed by 4 bases and J by 7 bases, 7 bases remained unmatched. The CDR3, as DNA: TGCGCCAGCAGCCCCGGGACAGAAGTCGGGGAGCTGTTTTTT. The encoded protein is CASSPGTEVGELFF.

The table lists this clone with a few counts. V and J are TRBV6-2 or TRBV6-3 and TRBJ1-1; 8 bases map to TRBD1. Germline CDR1 reads MNHEY; CDR2 reads SVGEGT. CDR3 length: 17 amino acids. V trimming: 4 bases; J trimming: 0 bases; junction bases outside the gene matches: 10. CDR3 amino acids: CASSWPVGTGMNTEAFF. The DNA of the CDR3 is TGTGCCAGCAGTTGGCCTGTGGGGACAGGAATGAACACTGAAGCTTTCTTT.

The chain couples TRBV7-9 to TRBJ2-1; D is perhaps TRBD1 (5 bases). From germline, CDR1 is SEHNR and CDR2 FQNEAQ (reference sequence). There are 15 residues in the CDR3. V lost 1 base to trimming and J lost 7 bases, with 14 bases between them. Here the CDR3 reads CASSLVQDLQNEQFF. CDR3 coding DNA: TGTGCCAGCAGCTTAGTACAGGACCTACAGAATGAGCAGTTCTTC. The full variable domain, its missing parts supplied by reference TRBV7-9 and TRBJ2-1, is DTGVSQNPRHKITKRGQNVTFRCDPISEHNRLYWYRQTLGQGPEFLTYFQNEAQLEKSRLLSDRFSAERPKGSFSTLEIQRTEQGDSAMYLCASSLVQDLQNEQFFGPGTRLTVL.

The chain carries TRBV14 and TRBJ2-5; perhaps TRBD2 as D (6 bases). Trimming pared 1 base from V and 4 bases from J, leaving 10 bases between. Germline V gives CDR1 SGHDN, CDR2 FVKESK. CDR3 length equals 14 residues. The CDR3 DNA sequence: TGTGCCAGCAGCCAAGGGAGGGTGGGAGAGACCCAGTACTTC. Translated, it gives CASSQGRVGETQYF.

The J gene is TRBJ2-5, the V gene TRBV5-5; the D gene is possibly TRBD2 (6 bases). Trimming removed 2 bases from V and 4 bases from J, with 12 bases in between. CDR1 and CDR2 (germline): SGHKS, YYEKEE (reference sequence). CDR3 length: 14 amino acids. The CDR3, as DNA: TGTGCCAGCAGCTTAACGGGACTCTCAGAGACCCAGTACTTC. Translated, it gives CASSLTGLSETQYF. The full variable domain, in which reference TRBV5-5 and TRBJ2-5 provide the parts outside the CDR3, is DAGVTQSPTHLIKTRGQQVTLRCSPISGHKSVSWYQQVLGQGPQFIFQYYEKEERGRGNFPDRFSARQFPNYSSELNVNALLLGDSALYLCASSLTGLSETQYFGPGTRLLVL.

V is TRBV11-3 and J is TRBJ2-7, with a weak D call TRBD1 (6 bases). Per germline, CDR1 SGHNT and CDR2 YENEEA. This CDR3 comprises 14 residues. Trimming removed 5 bases from V and 3 bases from J, with 14 bases in between. The CDR3 sequence is CASSPGTGYYEQYF. As DNA, the CDR3 is TGTGCCAGCAGCCCCGGAACAGGGTACTACGAGCAGTACTTC.

The J gene is TRBJ1-5, the V gene TRBV5-5; D may be TRBD1 (5 bases). The CDR3 runs 16 residues. CDR1 SGHKS and CDR2 YYEKEE come from the germline V gene (reference sequence). The V end lost 1 base, the J end lost 1 base, and 12 bases lay between the germline ends. The CDR3 here is CASSLSGFSSNQPQHF. The CDR3 DNA reads as TGTGCCAGCAGCTTGTCAGGGTTCAGCAGCAATCAGCCCCAGCATTTT. Full variable domain (missing parts from reference TRBV5-5 and TRBJ1-5): DAGVTQSPTHLIKTRGQQVTLRCSPISGHKSVSWYQQVLGQGPQFIFQYYEKEERGRGNFPDRFSARQFPNYSSELNVNALLLGDSALYLCASSLSGFSSNQPQHFGDGTRLSIL.

This sequence joins TRBV5-4 and TRBJ1-1, with D tentatively TRBD1 (5 bases). Between the trimmed V and J ends, which lost 0 bases and 2 bases, there was a span of 11 bases. The CDR3 consists of 15 residues. In germline, CDR1 is SGHNT, CDR2 YYREEE (reference sequence). The DNA of the CDR3 is TGTGCCAGCAGCTTGGGGTTCGGGGGTAACACTGAAGCTTTCTTT. Its translation is CASSLGFGGNTEAFF.

J is TRBJ2-7 and V is TRBV18; a weak D match, TRBD1 (6 bases). The CDR3 spans 14 residues. V dropped 6 bases and J dropped 0 bases, with 12 bases sitting between them. The germline V gene has CDR1 KGHSH and CDR2 LQKENI. The CDR3 spells CASSRDRSSYEQYF. The CDR3 bases are TGTGCCAGCTCCCGTGACAGGTCCTCCTACGAGCAGTACTTC.

The V call is TRBV2, the J call TRBJ1-2, with 8 bases fitting TRBD1. Trimming at V came to 6 bases and at J to 4 bases, leaving 7 bases not matched to a gene. The CDR3 is made up of 14 amino acids. Germline assignment: CDR1 SNHLY and CDR2 FYNNEI. CDR3 residues: CASSEDRVVYGYTF. CDR3 nucleotide sequence: TGTGCCAGCAGCGAGGACAGGGTTGTCTATGGCTACACCTTC.

The chain links TRBV27 to TRBJ2-2; no reliable D call. Trimming cost V 5 bases and J 4 bases, with 2 bases left between them. The CDR3 has 11 residues. CDR1 and CDR2 (germline): MNHEY, SMNVEV (reference sequence). The CDR3 DNA is TGTGCCAGCAGTCTCACCGGGGAGCTGTTTTTT. Protein sequence: CASSLTGELFF.

The chain is built from TRBV19 and TRBJ2-1; D possibly corresponds to TRBD2 (6 bases). Trimming took off 6 bases at V and 6 bases at J, with 18 bases between the two ends. This CDR3 has 15 residues. The germline V gene encodes CDR1 LNHDA and CDR2 SQIVND (reference sequence). CDR3 amino acids: CASSGDFTVLNEQFF. The CDR3 bases are TGTGCCAGTAGCGGGGACTTCACTGTTCTCAATGAGCAGTTCTTC.

The V gene is TRBV7-8, the J gene TRBJ2-3; D might be TRBD2 (5 bases). The germline CDR1 and CDR2 sequences are SGHVS and FQNEAQ. Trimming removed 4 bases from V and 1 base from J, with 9 bases in between. The CDR3 covers 14 residues. DNA for the CDR3: TGTGCCAGCAGCTCGGGGTCGGGCACAGATACGCAGTATTTT. Translating it yields CASSSGSGTDTQYF.

The chain recombines TRBV10-1 with TRBJ1-6; D unclear. The CDR3 extends over 14 amino acids. Trimming took 3 bases from V and 10 from J, leaving 13 bases between them. CDR1 and CDR2 from the germline V gene are WNHNN and SYGVQD (reference sequence). This chain's CDR3 is CASSDFLGGSPLHF. The DNA of the CDR3 is TGCGCCAGCAGTGATTTCCTGGGAGGATCACCCCTCCACTTT.

The chain joins TRBV7-2 to TRBJ2-7; 10 bases line up with TRBD2. Germline trimming cut 4 bases from V and 3 bases from J; bases unmatched to any gene: 3. This CDR3 is 14 amino acids long. Looked up from germline, CDR1 is SGHTA and CDR2 is FQGNSA. CDR3 nucleotides: TGTGCCAGCAGCTCAGTAGCGGGGGGCTACGAGCAGTACTTC. Its translation is CASSSVAGGYEQYF.

The genes are TRBV5-4 and TRBJ2-1; D remains unclear. The CDR3 is made up of 16 amino acids. The V gene lost 3 bases and the J gene lost 2 bases, with 15 bases spanning the gap. CDR1 SGHNT and CDR2 YYREEE come from the germline V gene (reference sequence). Here the CDR3 reads CASSSPAQYTYNEQFF. As DNA, the CDR3 is TGTGCCAGCAGCTCCCCCGCCCAGTATACCTACAATGAGCAGTTCTTC.

This sequence joins TRBV5-6 and TRBJ1-3; D gene ambiguous. CDR3 length equals 17 residues. The germline V gene has CDR1 SGHDT and CDR2 YYEEEE. V shed 0 bases and J shed 0 bases, with 13 bases lying between them. CDR3 coding DNA: TGTGCCAGCAGCTTGGAAAGTTTGAGGGCCTCTGGAAACACCATATATTTT. It translates to CASSLESLRASGNTIYF.

This clone was picked up one time. The chain joins TRBV21-1 to TRBJ2-5; the D call of TRBD2 is as the table states it, not checked on the DNA. TRBV21-1 has pseudogene status. There are 14 residues in the CDR3. CDR3 nucleotides: TGTGCCAGCCCCCTAGCGGGGGGGCGAGAGACCCAGTACTTC. Protein: CASPLAGGRETQYF.

The chain carries TRBV19 and TRBJ2-7, with TRBD2 matching over 8 bases. The CDR3 covers 14 residues. Germline values: CDR1 LNHDA, CDR2 SQIVND (reference sequence). The junction had 7 bases not matched to a gene; V was cut back by 3 bases and J by 6 bases. This CDR3 is CASSMVAGLGEQYF. CDR3 sequence (DNA): TGTGCCAGTAGTATGGTAGCGGGATTAGGCGAGCAGTACTTC.

Ten or more counts support this clone. The chain uses TRBV6-1 and TRBJ2-6, with D tentatively TRBD2 (6 bases). The CDR3 totals 16 residues. CDR1 MNHNS and CDR2 SASEGT come from the germline V gene. V was cut by 3 bases and J by 1 base, with 10 bases left in between. The CDR3 region has the DNA TGTGCCAGCAGTGATACAGGAGGGTCTGGGGCCAACGTCCTGACTTTC. This encodes CASSDTGGSGANVLTF.

V usage is TRBV5-1 and J usage is TRBJ1-4; 7 nucleotides line up with TRBD1. From germline, CDR1 is SGHRS and CDR2 YFSETQ. The CDR3 is 15 residues long. The J segment lost 2 bases and the V segment lost 3 bases, leaving 4 bases of the junction unmatched. This CDR3 reads CASSWGTATNEKLFF. DNA for the CDR3: TGCGCCAGCAGCTGGGGGACAGCCACTAATGAAAAACTGTTTTTT.

The chain joins TRBV18 to TRBJ1-1; possibly TRBD1 for D (6 bases). V shed 3 bases and J shed 7 bases, with 15 bases lying between them. Germline V gene sequence: CDR1 KGHSH, CDR2 LQKENI. This CDR3 comprises 14 residues. This CDR3 reads CASSPSQGKGEAFF. The DNA for the CDR3 is TGTGCCAGCTCACCGTCACAGGGAAAAGGTGAAGCTTTCTTT.

The chain combines TRBV7-9 with TRBJ1-2; 9 nucleotides line up with TRBD1. Trimming at V came to 2 bases and at J to 4 bases, leaving 8 bases not matched to a gene. This CDR3 region has 16 residues. Per the germline V gene, CDR1 is SEHNR and CDR2 is FQNEAQ (reference sequence). The CDR3 DNA reads TGTGCCAGCAGCTTAATTCGGACAGGGGAAAGCTATGGCTACACCTTC. It codes for CASSLIRTGESYGYTF.

J is TRBJ2-1 and V is TRBV4-1, with D perhaps TRBD2 (6 bases). With 4 bases removed from V and 5 bases from J, the gap between germline ends came to 9 bases. CDR1 and CDR2 (germline): MGHRA, YSYEKL. The length of the CDR3 is 13 residues. CDR3 nucleotide sequence: TGCGCCAGCAGCCCGGGACTCGACAATGAGCAGTTCTTC. As protein: CASSPGLDNEQFF.

The chain recombines TRBV28 with TRBJ2-1, with 13 bases that match TRBD2. The CDR3 consists of 22 residues. Germline V gives CDR1 MDHEN, CDR2 SYDVKM. Trimming at V came to 3 bases and at J to 10 bases, leaving 27 bases not matched to a gene. The CDR3 region is CASSFLSLPGLAGPRGRREQFF. The CDR3 bases are TGTGCCAGCAGTTTCCTGAGTTTACCGGGACTAGCGGGACCACGGGGGAGACGGGAGCAGTTCTTC.

The V call is TRBV21-1, the J call TRBJ2-5; no DNA check was done on the table's D call, TRBD2. TRBV21-1 is a documented pseudogene. This CDR3 comprises 15 residues. The CDR3, as DNA: TGTGCCAGCAGCTCGGGAGGGAGGGGCCCCCTTTCCCAGTACTTC. It codes for CASSSGGRGPLSQYF.

V is TRBV5-4 and J is TRBJ1-2; maybe TRBD1 (6 bases). The V and J ends lost 4 bases and 6 bases respectively, with 22 bases between them. The CDR3 has 16 amino acids. Germline CDR1 and CDR2: SGHNT and YYREEE (reference sequence). The CDR3, as DNA: TGTGCCAGCAGCAGGGGGACCGACCAAAGAAAAGATGGCTACACCTTC. It translates to CASSRGTDQRKDGYTF.